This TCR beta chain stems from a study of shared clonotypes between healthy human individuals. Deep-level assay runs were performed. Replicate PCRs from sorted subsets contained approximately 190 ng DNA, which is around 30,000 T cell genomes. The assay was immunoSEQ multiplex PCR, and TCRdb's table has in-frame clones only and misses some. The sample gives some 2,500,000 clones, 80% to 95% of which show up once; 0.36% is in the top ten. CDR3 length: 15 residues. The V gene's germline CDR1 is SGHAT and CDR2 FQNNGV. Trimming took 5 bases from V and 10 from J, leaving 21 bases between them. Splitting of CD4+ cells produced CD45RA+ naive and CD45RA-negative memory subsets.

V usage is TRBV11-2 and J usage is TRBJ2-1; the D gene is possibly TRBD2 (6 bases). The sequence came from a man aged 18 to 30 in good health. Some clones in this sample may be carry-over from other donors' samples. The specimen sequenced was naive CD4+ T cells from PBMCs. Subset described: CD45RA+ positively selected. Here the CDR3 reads CASSVFGSPAWEQFF. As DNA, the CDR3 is TGTGCCAGCAGCGTCTTCGGGAGCCCCGCTTGGGAGCAGTTCTTC.